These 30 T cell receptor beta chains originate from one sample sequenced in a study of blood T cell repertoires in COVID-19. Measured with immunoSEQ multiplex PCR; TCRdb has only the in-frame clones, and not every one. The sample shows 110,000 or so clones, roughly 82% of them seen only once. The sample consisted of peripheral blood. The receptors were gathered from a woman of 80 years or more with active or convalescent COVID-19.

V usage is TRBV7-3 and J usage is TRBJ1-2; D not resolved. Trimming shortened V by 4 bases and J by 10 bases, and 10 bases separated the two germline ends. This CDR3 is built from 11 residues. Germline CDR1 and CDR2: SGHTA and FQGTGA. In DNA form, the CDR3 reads TGTGCCAGCAGCTCAGGATCACTCTACACCTTC. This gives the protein CASSSGSLYTF.

CDR3 sequence (DNA): TGTGCCTGGAGTAAAGGACAGGGGATCATGAACACTGAAGCTTTCTTT. Protein sequence: CAWSKGQGIMNTEAFF. The gene calls are TRBV30 and TRBJ1-1, with 9 bases identical to TRBD1. Germline CDR1 is GTSNPN and CDR2 is SVGIG (reference sequence). Trimming took 2 bases from V and 0 from J; bases not matched to a gene: 7. The CDR3 contains 16 residues.

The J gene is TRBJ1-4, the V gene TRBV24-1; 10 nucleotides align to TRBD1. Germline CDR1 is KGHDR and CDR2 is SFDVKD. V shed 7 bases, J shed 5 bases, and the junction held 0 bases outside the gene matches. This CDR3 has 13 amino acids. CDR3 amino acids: CATRGQGNEKLFF. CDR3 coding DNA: TGTGCCACCAGGGGACAGGGGAATGAAAAACTGTTTTTT.

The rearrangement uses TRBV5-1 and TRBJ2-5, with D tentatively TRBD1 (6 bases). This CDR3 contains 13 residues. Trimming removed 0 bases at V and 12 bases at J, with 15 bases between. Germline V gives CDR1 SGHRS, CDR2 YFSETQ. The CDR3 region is CASSLETGQTKYF. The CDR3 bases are TGCGCCAGCAGCTTGGAGACTGGACAGACTAAGTACTTC.

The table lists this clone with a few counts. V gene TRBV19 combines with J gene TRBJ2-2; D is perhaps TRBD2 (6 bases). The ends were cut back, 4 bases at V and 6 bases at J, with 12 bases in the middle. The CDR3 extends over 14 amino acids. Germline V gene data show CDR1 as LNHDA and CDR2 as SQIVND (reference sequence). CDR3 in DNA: TGTGCCAGTAGTAACACCCCGGGGGCCGGGGAGCTGTTTTTT. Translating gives CASSNTPGAGELFF.

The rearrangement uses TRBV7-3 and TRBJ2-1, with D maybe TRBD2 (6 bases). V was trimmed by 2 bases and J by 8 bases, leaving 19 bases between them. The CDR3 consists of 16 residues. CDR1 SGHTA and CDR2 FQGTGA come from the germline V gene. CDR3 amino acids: CASSLGDSPGFDEQFF. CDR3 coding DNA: TGTGCCAGCAGCTTAGGGGACTCGCCCGGTTTCGATGAGCAGTTCTTC.

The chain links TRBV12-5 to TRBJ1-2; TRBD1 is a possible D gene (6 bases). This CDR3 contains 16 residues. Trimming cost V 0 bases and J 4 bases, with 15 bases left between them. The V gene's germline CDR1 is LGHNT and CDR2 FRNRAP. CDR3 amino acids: CASGLVDGSDSYGYTF. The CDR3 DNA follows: TGTGCTAGTGGTTTGGTAGATGGTTCGGACAGCTATGGCTACACCTTC.

In nucleotides, the CDR3 is TGTGCCAGCAGTGAAGATGACAGTTTCCAATGGCAGCCCCAGCATTTT. It translates to CASSEDDSFQWQPQHF. This sequence joins TRBV6-1 and TRBJ1-5, with a tentative D call TRBD1 (5 bases). V was cut by 1 base and J by 7 bases, with 17 bases left in between. The CDR3 contains 16 residues. Germline V CDR1 and CDR2: MNHNS, SASEGT.

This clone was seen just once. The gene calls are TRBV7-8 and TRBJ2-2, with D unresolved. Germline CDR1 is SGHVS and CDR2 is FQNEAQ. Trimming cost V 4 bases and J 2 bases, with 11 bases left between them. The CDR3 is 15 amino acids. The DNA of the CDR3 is TGTGCCAGCAGCTCCTTCGGGTCCAACACCGGGGAGCTGTTTTTT. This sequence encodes CASSSFGSNTGELFF.

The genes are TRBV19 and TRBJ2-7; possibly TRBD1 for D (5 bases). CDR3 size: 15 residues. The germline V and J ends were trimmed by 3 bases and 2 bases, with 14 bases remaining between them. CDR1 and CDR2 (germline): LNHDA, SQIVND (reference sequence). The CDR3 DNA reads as TGTGCCAGTAGTATCCAAGACAGTCTAACCTACGAGCAGTACTTC. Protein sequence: CASSIQDSLTYEQYF.

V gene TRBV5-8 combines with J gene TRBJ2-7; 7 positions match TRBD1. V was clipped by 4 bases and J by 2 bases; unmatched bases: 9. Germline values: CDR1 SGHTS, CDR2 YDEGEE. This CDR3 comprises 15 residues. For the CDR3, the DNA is TGTGCCAGCAGCCCTGGGCTAGGGGGCGCCTACGAGCAGTACTTC. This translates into CASSPGLGGAYEQYF.

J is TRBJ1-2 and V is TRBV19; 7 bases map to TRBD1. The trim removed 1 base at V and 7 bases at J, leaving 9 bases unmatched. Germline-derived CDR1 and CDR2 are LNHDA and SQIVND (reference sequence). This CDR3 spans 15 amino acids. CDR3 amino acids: CASSIGDRVPSGYTF. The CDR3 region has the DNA TGTGCCAGTAGTATAGGAGACAGGGTTCCATCTGGCTACACCTTC.

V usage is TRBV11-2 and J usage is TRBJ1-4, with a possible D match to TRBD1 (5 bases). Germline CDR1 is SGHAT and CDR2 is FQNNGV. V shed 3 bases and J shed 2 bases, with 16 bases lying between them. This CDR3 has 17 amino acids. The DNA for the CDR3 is TGTGCCAGCAGCTTTCGGGGGGGGGTAGTGACTAATGAAAAACTGTTTTTT. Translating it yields CASSFRGGVVTNEKLFF.

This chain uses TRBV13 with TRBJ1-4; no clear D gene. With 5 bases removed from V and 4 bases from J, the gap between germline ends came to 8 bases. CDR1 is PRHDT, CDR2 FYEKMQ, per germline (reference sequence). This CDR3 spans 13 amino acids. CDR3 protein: CASSAGNNEKLFF. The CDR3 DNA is TGTGCCAGCAGCGCAGGAAATAATGAAAAACTGTTTTTT.

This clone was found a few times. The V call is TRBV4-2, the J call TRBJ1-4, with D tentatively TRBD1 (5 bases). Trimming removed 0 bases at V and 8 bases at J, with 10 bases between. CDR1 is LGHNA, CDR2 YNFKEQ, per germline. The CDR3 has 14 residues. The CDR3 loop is CASSQEGGVEKLFF. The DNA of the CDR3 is TGTGCCAGCAGCCAAGAGGGGGGGGTAGAAAAACTGTTTTTT.

CDR3 bases: TGTGCCAGCAGGGGAAACAGGGGAAGGACTAGCGGGACCTCTTCCTACAATGAGCAGTTCTTC. It codes for CASRGNRGRTSGTSSYNEQFF. The gene calls are TRBV27 and TRBJ2-1; 12 positions match TRBD2. The V and J ends lost 6 bases and 1 base, in that order; junction bases with no gene match: 19. Germline V gene data show CDR1 as MNHEY and CDR2 as SMNVEV (reference sequence). CDR3 size: 21 residues.

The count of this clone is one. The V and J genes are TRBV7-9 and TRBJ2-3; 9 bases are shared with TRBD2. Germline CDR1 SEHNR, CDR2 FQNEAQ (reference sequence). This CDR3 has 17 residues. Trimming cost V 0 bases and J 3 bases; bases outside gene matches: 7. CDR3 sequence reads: CASSLAGGRVRTDTQYF. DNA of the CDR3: TGTGCCAGCAGCTTAGCTGGCGGGAGGGTTAGGACAGATACGCAGTATTTT.

CDR3: CASSLQGFPNEKLFF. CDR3 sequence (DNA): TGTGCCAGCAGTCTACAGGGATTCCCAAATGAAAAACTGTTTTTT. The chain uses TRBV2 and TRBJ1-4, with a tentative D call TRBD1 (6 bases). The CDR3 is 15 amino acids. Germline CDR1 is SNHLY and CDR2 is FYNNEI. Trimming cost V 5 bases and J 5 bases, with 15 bases left between them.

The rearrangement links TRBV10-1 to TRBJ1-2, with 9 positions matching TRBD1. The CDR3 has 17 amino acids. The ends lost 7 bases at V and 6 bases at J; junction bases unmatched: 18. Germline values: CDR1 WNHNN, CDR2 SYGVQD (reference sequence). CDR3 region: CASTEGGTGRIRDGYTF. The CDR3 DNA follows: TGCGCCAGCACCGAAGGCGGGACAGGGAGAATTCGGGATGGCTACACCTTC.

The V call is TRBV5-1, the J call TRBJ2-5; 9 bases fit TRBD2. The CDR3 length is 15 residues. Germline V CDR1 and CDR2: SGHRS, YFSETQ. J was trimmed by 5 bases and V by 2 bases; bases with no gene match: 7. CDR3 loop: CASSLLAGSGETQYF. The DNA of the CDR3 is TGCGCCAGCAGCTTACTAGCGGGTAGCGGGGAGACCCAGTACTTC.

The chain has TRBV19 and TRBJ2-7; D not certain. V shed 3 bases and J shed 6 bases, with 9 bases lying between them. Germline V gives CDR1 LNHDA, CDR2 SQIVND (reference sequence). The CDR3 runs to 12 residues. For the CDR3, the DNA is TGTGCCAGTAGTATTACACCAGGCGAGCAGTACTTC. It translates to CASSITPGEQYF.

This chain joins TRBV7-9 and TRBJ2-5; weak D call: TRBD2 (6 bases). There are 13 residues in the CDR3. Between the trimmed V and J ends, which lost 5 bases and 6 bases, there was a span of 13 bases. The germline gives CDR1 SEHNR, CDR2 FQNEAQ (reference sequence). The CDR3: CASSLGTGQTQYF. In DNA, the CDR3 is TGTGCCAGCAGCCTCGGGACTGGTCAGACCCAGTACTTC.

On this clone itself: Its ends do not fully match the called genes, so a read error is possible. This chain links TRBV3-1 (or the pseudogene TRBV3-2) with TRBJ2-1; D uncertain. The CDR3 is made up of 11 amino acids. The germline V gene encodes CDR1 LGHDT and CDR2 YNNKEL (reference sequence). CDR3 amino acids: CASSQGLEPFF. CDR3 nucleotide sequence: TGTGCCAGCAGCCAAGGCCTAGAGCCGTTCTTC.

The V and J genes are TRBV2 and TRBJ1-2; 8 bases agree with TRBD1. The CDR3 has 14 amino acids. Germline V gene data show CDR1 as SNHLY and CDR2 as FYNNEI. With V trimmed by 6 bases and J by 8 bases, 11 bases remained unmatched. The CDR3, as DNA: TGTGCCAGCAGCGGCAGGGGGCGAGTACGAGGCTACACCTTC. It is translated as CASSGRGRVRGYTF.

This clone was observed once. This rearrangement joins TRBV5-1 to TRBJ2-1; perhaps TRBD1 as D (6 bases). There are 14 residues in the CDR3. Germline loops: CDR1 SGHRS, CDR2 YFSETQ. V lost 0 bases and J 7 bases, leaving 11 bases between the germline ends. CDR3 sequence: CASSLGTDRNEQFF. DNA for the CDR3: TGCGCCAGCAGCTTGGGGACGGACAGAAATGAGCAGTTCTTC.

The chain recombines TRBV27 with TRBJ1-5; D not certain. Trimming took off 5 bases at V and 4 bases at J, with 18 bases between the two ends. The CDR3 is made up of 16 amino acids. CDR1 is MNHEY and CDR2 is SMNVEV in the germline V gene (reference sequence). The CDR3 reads CASSLSFPSGNQPQHF. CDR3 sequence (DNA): TGTGCCAGCAGTCTTTCGTTCCCCTCGGGTAATCAGCCCCAGCATTTT.

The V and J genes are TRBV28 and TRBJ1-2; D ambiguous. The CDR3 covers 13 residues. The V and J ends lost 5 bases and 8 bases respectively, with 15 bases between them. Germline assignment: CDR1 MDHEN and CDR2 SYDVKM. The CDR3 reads CASSLISTRGYTF. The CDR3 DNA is TGTGCCAGCAGTCTTATCAGTACACGCGGCTACACCTTC.

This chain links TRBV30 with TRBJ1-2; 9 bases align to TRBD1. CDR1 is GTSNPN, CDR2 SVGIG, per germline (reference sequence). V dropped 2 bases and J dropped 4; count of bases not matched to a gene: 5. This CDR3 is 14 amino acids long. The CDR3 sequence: CAWSLQGATYGYTF. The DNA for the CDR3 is TGTGCCTGGAGTCTACAGGGGGCCACCTATGGCTACACCTTC.

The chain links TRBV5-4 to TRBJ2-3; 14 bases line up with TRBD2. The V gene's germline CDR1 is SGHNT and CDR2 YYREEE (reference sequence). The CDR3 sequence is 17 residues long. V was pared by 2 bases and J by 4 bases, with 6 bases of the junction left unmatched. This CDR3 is CASSFNAGLAGADTQYF. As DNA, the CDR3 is TGTGCCAGCAGCTTCAACGCGGGACTAGCGGGAGCAGATACGCAGTATTTT.

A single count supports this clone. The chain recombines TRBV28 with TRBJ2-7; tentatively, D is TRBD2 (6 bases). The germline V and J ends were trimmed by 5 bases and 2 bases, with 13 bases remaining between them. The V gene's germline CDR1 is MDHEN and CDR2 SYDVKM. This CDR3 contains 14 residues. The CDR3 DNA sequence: TGTGCCAGCAGTACCTGGACTACAACCTACGAGCAGTACTTC. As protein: CASSTWTTTYEQYF.